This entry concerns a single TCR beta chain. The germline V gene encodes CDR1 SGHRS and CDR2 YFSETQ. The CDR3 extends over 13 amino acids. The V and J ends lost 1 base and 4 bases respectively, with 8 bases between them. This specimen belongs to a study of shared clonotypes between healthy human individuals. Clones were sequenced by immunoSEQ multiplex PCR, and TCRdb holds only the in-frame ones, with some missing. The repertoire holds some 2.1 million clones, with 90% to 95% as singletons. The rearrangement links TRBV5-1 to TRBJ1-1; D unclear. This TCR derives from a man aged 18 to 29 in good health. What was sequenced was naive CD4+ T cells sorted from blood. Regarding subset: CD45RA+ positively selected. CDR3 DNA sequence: TGCGCCAGCAGCTTGTCGGCAAGCACTGAAGCTTTCTTT. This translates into CASSLSASTEAFF.